The rows below give T cell receptor beta chains drawn from one sample of a study of shared clonotypes between healthy human individuals. The method was immunoSEQ multiplex PCR; TCRdb's version includes in-frame clones alone and lacks a portion of them. The top ten hold around 12% of the sample, which has about 480,000 clones, 60% to 80% seen once. The sample consisted of PBMCs. The receptor source for this set is a woman aged 40-49 years in good health. Some clones in this sample may be carry-over from other donors' samples. Both conserved end residues are part of each CDR3. A D gene is named only where the DNA matches it firmly. Clone size, where shown, is once, few, many, or a class for clones that have expanded.

J | size | V | D | CDR3 | DNA
TRBJ2-1 | . | TRBV2 | . | CASSPRYNEQFF | TGTGCCAGCAGCCCCCGATACAATGAGCAGTTCTTC
TRBJ2-5 | . | TRBV5-1 | TRBD1 | CASSLQTGAETQYF | TGCGCCAGCAGCTTGCAGACAGGGGCAGAGACCCAGTACTTC
TRBJ1-1 | once | TRBV19 | . | CASNHRENTEAFF | TGTGCCAGTAACCACAGGGAGAACACTGAAGCTTTCTTT
TRBJ1-5 | . | TRBV5-3 | TRBD1 | CARRPMGQWYNQPQHF | TGTGCCAGAAGACCAATGGGACAGTGGTACAATCAGCCCCAGCATTTT
TRBJ2-1 | few | TRBV10-3 | . | CAIRVGSEQFF | TGTGCCATCCGAGTCGGGTCGGAGCAGTTCTTC
TRBJ2-5 | . | TRBV7-9 | TRBD1 | CASSQGQGYEIRTQYF | TGTGCCAGCAGCCAGGGACAGGGTTATGAAATTCGGACCCAGTACTTC
TRBJ2-7 | . | TRBV6-6 | . | CASSYSRGSAYEQYF | TGTGCCAGCAGTTACTCAAGGGGGTCGGCCTACGAGCAGTACTTC
TRBJ2-7 | . | TRBV2 | TRBD1 | CASRTGAYEQYF | TGTGCCAGTAGGACAGGGGCCTACGAGCAGTACTTC
TRBJ2-1 | . | TRBV7-9 | . | CASSPLGSSYNEQFF | TGTGCCAGCAGTCCACTAGGGAGCTCCTACAATGAGCAGTTCTTC
TRBJ2-7 | . | TRBV5-1 | . | CASSLEVRDPPYEQYF | TGCGCCAGCAGCTTGGAGGTTCGGGACCCACCCTACGAGCAGTACTTC
TRBJ1-3 | . | TRBV5-4 | . | CASSPTEGNTIYF | TGTGCCAGCAGCCCGACAGAGGGAAACACCATATATTTT
TRBJ2-5 | . | TRBV5-1 | . | CASSLLVQETQYF | TGCGCCAGCAGCTTGTTGGTCCAAGAGACCCAGTACTTC
TRBJ1-4 | . | TRBV6-1 | . | CASSYLAGKEKLFF | TGTGCCAGCAGCTACCTAGCCGGCAAGGAAAAACTGTTTTTT
TRBJ1-1 | . | TRBV2 | . | CASSDRVANTEAFF | TGTGCCAGCAGTGATAGGGTGGCGAACACTGAAGCTTTCTTT
TRBJ1-4 | . | TRBV5-1 | . | CASSSGVGEKLFF | TGCGCCAGCAGCTCAGGGGTGGGCGAAAAACTGTTTTTT
TRBJ2-7 | . | TRBV7-2 | . | CASSLGGRVFHHEQYF | TGTGCCAGCAGCTTAGGGGGCAGGGTTTTCCACCACGAGCAGTACTTC
TRBJ2-1 | . | TRBV5-1 | TRBD2 | CASCLAAGGVNEQFF | TGCGCCAGCTGCTTAGCAGCGGGAGGGGTCAATGAGCAGTTCTTC
TRBJ2-4 | many | TRBV9 | . | CASSVGGAGNIQYF | TGTGCCAGCAGCGTAGGAGGGGCTGGAAACATTCAGTACTTC
TRBJ2-1 | . | TRBV6-5 | TRBD1 | CASSYSDRGPYNEQFF | TGTGCCAGCAGTTACTCGGACAGGGGGCCTTACAATGAGCAGTTCTTC
TRBJ1-1 | . | TRBV5-1 | . | CASSLRGGVRVFF | TGCGCCAGCAGCCTAAGGGGAGGGGTACGTGTGTTCTTT
TRBJ2-3 | . | TRBV11-2 | . | CASTVSPGTDTQYF | TGTGCCAGCACCGTCTCCCCCGGCACAGATACGCAGTATTTT
TRBJ2-2 | . | TRBV7-3 | . | CASSATIPGELFF | TGTGCCAGCAGCGCGACTATACCCGGGGAGCTGTTTTTT
TRBJ2-2 | many | TRBV7-3 | TRBD2 | CASSLIPAGNLGELFF | TGTGCCAGCAGCTTAATCCCAGCGGGAAATCTCGGGGAGCTGTTTTTT
TRBJ1-3 | . | TRBV5-1 | . | CASSWEGDTIYF | TGCGCCAGCAGCTGGGAGGGGGACACCATATATTTT
TRBJ1-2 | . | TRBV7-9 | . | CASSSLRGVYGYTF | TGTGCCAGCAGCTCCCTGAGGGGGGTGTATGGCTACACCTTC
TRBJ1-2 | . | TRBV18 | TRBD1 | CASSPPLDRANYGYTF | TGTGCCAGCTCACCTCCTCTCGACAGGGCTAACTATGGCTACACCTTC
TRBJ2-7 | . | TRBV10-3 | TRBD1 | CAISRDREAEQYF | TGTGCCATCAGTAGGGACAGGGAGGCCGAGCAGTACTTC
TRBJ2-7 | . | TRBV4-3 | TRBD1 | CASSQDRGLTEQYF | TGCGCCAGCAGCCAAGACAGGGGGTTAACCGAGCAGTACTTC
TRBJ2-1 | . | TRBV19 | . | CASTGWGQGIGSYNEQFF | TGTGCCAGTACTGGTTGGGGGCAGGGGATAGGCTCCTACAATGAGCAGTTCTTC
TRBJ1-4 | . | TRBV4-3 | . | CASSQGGLTNEKLFF | TGCGCCAGCAGCCAAGGGGGGCTCACTAATGAAAAACTGTTTTTT
TRBJ2-5 | . | TRBV5-1 | TRBD2 | CASSLGTSGRIGTQYF | TGCGCCAGCAGCTTGGGGACTAGCGGGAGGATCGGGACCCAGTACTTC
TRBJ2-7 | . | TRBV4-1 | . | CASSPIRITRRAWEQYF | TGCGCCAGCAGCCCTATTAGAATAACTCGTCGCGCGTGGGAGCAGTACTTC
TRBJ1-4 | . | TRBV28 | . | CASSSFATNEKLFF | TGTGCCAGCAGTTCATTCGCAACTAATGAAAAACTGTTTTTT
TRBJ2-3 | . | TRBV4-1 | . | CASSQPTDSTDTQYF | TGCGCCAGCAGCCAACCGACAGATAGCACAGATACGCAGTATTTT
TRBJ2-1 | few | TRBV7-9 | TRBD1 | CASSLSPDRDNEQFF | TGTGCCAGCAGCTTAAGCCCCGACAGGGACAATGAGCAGTTCTTC
TRBJ1-4 | . | TRBV28 | . | CASSLGVQRTGKLFF | TGTGCCAGCAGTTTAGGGGTCCAAAGGACCGGAAAACTGTTTTTT
TRBJ2-5 | . | TRBV11-2 | TRBD2 | CASSFSTSGRNPMGTQYF | TGTGCCAGCAGCTTCTCAACTAGCGGGAGGAACCCTATGGGGACCCAGTACTTC
TRBJ2-1 | few | TRBV7-9 | TRBD2 | CASSYPRLAGRYNEQFF | TGTGCCAGCAGCTACCCTCGACTAGCGGGAAGGTACAATGAGCAGTTCTTC
TRBJ2-1 | once | TRBV18 | . | CASSPTRSYNEQFF | TGTGCCAGCTCACCTACCAGGTCCTACAATGAGCAGTTCTTC
TRBJ2-7 | . | TRBV11-2 | TRBD2 | CASSRASGNQNYEQYF | TGTGCCAGCAGCAGGGCTAGCGGGAACCAAAACTACGAGCAGTACTTC
TRBJ1-1 | once | TRBV28 | . | CASSPPGAMNTEAFF | TGTGCCAGCAGTCCCCCGGGGGCCATGAACACTGAAGCTTTCTTT
TRBJ2-1 | . | TRBV15 | . | CATSSPTGLNYNEQFF | TGTGCCACCAGCAGTCCAACAGGATTAAACTACAATGAGCAGTTCTTC
TRBJ1-5 | few | TRBV5-1 | TRBD1 | CASSLEGTVSQPQHF | TGCGCCAGCAGCTTGGAAGGGACAGTTTCTCAGCCCCAGCATTTT
TRBJ2-7 | . | TRBV5-5 | . | CASSLAPGARSEQYF | TGTGCCAGCAGCTTGGCTCCGGGGGCGCGTTCCGAGCAGTACTTC
TRBJ2-7 | . | TRBV28 | . | CASSLSLAQQYF | TGTGCCAGCAGTCTGAGTCTAGCGCAGCAGTACTTC
TRBJ2-1 | . | TRBV6-5 | . | CASSSRTDYNEQFF | TGTGCCAGCAGTTCCCGGACAGATTACAATGAGCAGTTCTTC
TRBJ2-1 | medium-sized | TRBV4-2 | . | CASSQEASSYNEQFF | TGTGCCAGCAGCCAAGAGGCGAGCTCCTACAATGAGCAGTTCTTC
TRBJ2-3 | . | TRBV11-2 | . | CASSLGTGRTDTQYF | TGTGCCAGCAGCTTAGGTACGGGACGCACAGATACGCAGTATTTT